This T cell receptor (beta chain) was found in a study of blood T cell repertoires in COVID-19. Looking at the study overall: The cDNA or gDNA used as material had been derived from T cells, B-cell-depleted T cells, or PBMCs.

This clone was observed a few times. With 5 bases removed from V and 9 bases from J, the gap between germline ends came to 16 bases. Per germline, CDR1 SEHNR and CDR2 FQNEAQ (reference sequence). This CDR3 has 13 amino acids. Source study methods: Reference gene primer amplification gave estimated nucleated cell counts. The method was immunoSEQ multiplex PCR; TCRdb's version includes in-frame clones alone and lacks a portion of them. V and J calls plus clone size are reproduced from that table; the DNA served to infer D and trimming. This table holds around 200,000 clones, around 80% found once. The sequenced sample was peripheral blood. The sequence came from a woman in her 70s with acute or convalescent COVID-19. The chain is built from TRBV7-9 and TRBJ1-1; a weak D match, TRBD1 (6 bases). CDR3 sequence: CASSPSDRTKAFF. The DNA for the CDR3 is TGTGCCAGCAGCCCTTCTGACAGGACCAAAGCTTTCTTT.